One and the same sample provided the 25 T cell receptor beta chains below, sequenced in a study of post-analysis software for immune sequencing data. Study results and caveats: TRBV5-6, TRBV5-1 and TRBV20-1 belonged to a set of a handful of TRBV segments that were more frequent in patients than controls.

These receptors' targets are unknown. Carried by the TCR beta cDNA libraries were unique molecular identifiers. TCRdb called the PCR reads again in MiXCR, with one record for every CDR3 protein. The sample lists approximately 730,000 distinct CDR3 sequences, just over 45% seen once, with roughly 5.2% in the top ten. Specimen: blood. All receptors derive from a girl under 18 with multiple sclerosis.

J is TRBJ2-7 and V is TRBV12-3 or TRBV12-4, with no clear D. The CDR3 is 15 amino acids. Trimming stripped 3 bases from V and 0 bases from J, with 12 bases between. CDR3 protein: CASSFAGPSSYEQYF. CDR3 bases: TGTGCCAGCAGTTTCGCCGGGCCTAGCTCCTACGAGCAGTACTTC.

This chain connects TRBV20-1 to TRBJ2-7; D may match TRBD1 or TRBD2 (5 bases each). CDR1 DFQATT and CDR2 SNEGSKA come from the germline V gene (reference sequence). V gave up 3 bases and J gave up 0 bases, with 6 bases separating them. The CDR3 contains 12 residues. The CDR3 is CSASGTSYEQYF. DNA for the CDR3: TGCAGTGCTAGCGGGACCTCCTACGAGCAGTACTTC.

The chain employs TRBV10-3 and TRBJ2-5, with D hard to call. This CDR3 spans 15 amino acids. The germline V gene has CDR1 ENHRY and CDR2 SYGVKD. V shed 3 bases and J shed 5 bases, with 16 bases lying between them. The CDR3 here is CAISEGQEASETQYF. Here the CDR3 DNA reads TGTGCCATCAGTGAAGGGCAAGAGGCCTCGGAGACCCAGTACTTC.

The gene calls are TRBV28 and TRBJ2-7; D is possibly TRBD2 (6 bases). CDR1 and CDR2 (germline): MDHEN, SYDVKM. V gave up 6 bases and J gave up 10 bases, with 19 bases separating them. CDR3 length: 13 amino acids. CDR3 residues: CASSPGVGVEQYF. As DNA, the CDR3 is TGTGCCAGCAGCCCGGGGGTAGGAGTAGAACAGTACTTC. Full variable domain (missing parts from reference TRBV28 and TRBJ2-7): DVKVTQSSRYLVKRTGEKVFLECVQDMDHENMFWYRQDPGLGLRLIYFSYDVKMKEKGDIPEGYSVSREKKERFSLILESASTNQTSMYLCASSPGVGVEQYFGPGTRLTVT.

J is TRBJ2-1 and V is TRBV4-3; TRBD1 aligns across 7 bases. Germline-derived CDR1 and CDR2 are LGHNA and YSLEER. The CDR3 is made up of 17 amino acids. V lost 0 bases, J lost 6 bases, and 11 bases stayed unmatched. Written as DNA, the CDR3 is TGCGCCAGCAGCCAAGATGCCTACAGGGGTGCGGCCAATGAGCAGTTCTTC. This gives the protein CASSQDAYRGAANEQFF.

In this sample, this clonotype turned up once. This CDR3 is CASSLAQRTSTDTQYF. CDR3 DNA: TGTGCCAGCAGCTTAGCGCAGCGGACTAGCACAGATACGCAGTATTTT. The J gene is TRBJ2-3, the V gene TRBV7-9; D possibly corresponds to TRBD2 (5 bases). The ends were cut back, 0 bases at V and 0 bases at J, with 10 bases in the middle. CDR1 and CDR2 (germline): SEHNR, FQNEAQ (reference sequence). The CDR3 contains 16 residues.

This clonotype has more than one count but fewer than ten. The rearrangement joins TRBV10-2 to TRBJ2-7; TRBD2 agrees at 11 bases. Germline lookup yields CDR1 WSHSY and CDR2 SAAADI. The J segment lost 2 bases and the V segment lost 6 bases, leaving 9 bases of the junction unmatched. The CDR3 is 16 amino acids. CDR3 protein: CASRDTLAGDPYEQYF. CDR3 bases: TGCGCCAGCAGGGATACACTAGCGGGAGATCCCTACGAGCAGTACTTC.

This clonotype came up a few times. The chain is built from TRBV20-1 and TRBJ2-1; 9 bases fit TRBD1. The closer fit of TRBJ2-7 to the DNA end suggests the J call may be wrong. Germline CDR1 is DFQATT and CDR2 is SNEGSKA (reference sequence). CDR3 length: 15 amino acids. The CDR3 protein is CSAREGTGSYNEQYF. In DNA, the CDR3 is TGCAGTGCTAGAGAAGGGACAGGGTCTTACAATGAGCAGTACTTC.

Details on this clonotype: The junction departs from the called germline gene at one end, perhaps through a read error. The CDR3 DNA is TGTGCCAGCAGGGACTCGAGCGGGCACAATGAGCAGTTCTTC. This gives the protein CASRDSSGHNEQFF. The chain uses TRBV6-4 and TRBJ2-1; weak D call: TRBD2 (6 bases). The germline V gene encodes CDR1 MRHNA and CDR2 SNTAGT. The CDR3 length is 14 residues.

This clonotype was observed a handful of times. An end of the junction does not agree with germline; a read error may underlie this. This chain joins TRBV10-3 and TRBJ2-3; 7 nucleotides agree with TRBD1. CDR3 length: 15 residues. CDR1 is ENHRY, CDR2 SYGVKD, per germline. The CDR3 is CAARGTVISTDTQYF. Written as DNA, the CDR3 is TGTGCCGCCAGAGGGACAGTAATCAGCACGGATACGCAGTATTTT.

This clonotype was counted at least ten times. CDR3 sequence (DNA): TGCAGTGCTAGATTGGGGAACTATGGCTACACCTTC. Translated: CSARLGNYGYTF. V gene TRBV20-1 combines with J gene TRBJ1-2; D is ambiguous. CDR1 is DFQATT, CDR2 SNEGSKA, per germline (reference sequence). The CDR3 has 12 residues. The V end was cut by 2 bases, the J end by 2 bases, with 6 bases between.

This chain joins TRBV20-1 and TRBJ2-5, with 11 bases fitting TRBD2. J lost 4 bases, V lost 8 bases, and 15 bases had no gene match. In germline, CDR1 is DFQATT, CDR2 SNEGSKA (reference sequence). The CDR3 has 16 amino acids. CDR3 DNA: TGCAGTACCATTATGATAGCGGGAGGGCGTCTAGAGACCCAGTACTTC. Its translation is CSTIMIAGGRLETQYF.

V gene TRBV12-3 or TRBV12-4 combines with J gene TRBJ2-3; D gene unclear. V lost 5 bases, J lost 2 bases, and 11 bases lay in between. The CDR3 spans 14 residues. The CDR3 here is CASSGQASTDTQYF. Here the CDR3 DNA reads TGTGCCAGCAGTGGGCAGGCTTCCACAGATACGCAGTATTTT.

The gene calls are TRBV12-3 or TRBV12-4 and TRBJ1-2; unclear D gene. V shed 6 bases and J shed 2 bases, with 10 bases lying between them. This CDR3 contains 13 residues. Written as DNA, the CDR3 is TGTGCCAGCAGCCAGCAAGAGAACTATGGCTACACCTTC. It codes for CASSQQENYGYTF.

V and J are TRBV12-3 or TRBV12-4 and TRBJ1-4, with TRBD1 matching 8 bases. The CDR3 length is 15 residues. Trimming took 6 bases from V and 8 from J; bases not matched to a gene: 11. For the CDR3, the DNA is TGTGCCAGCAGCCGGACAGGGCCCAATGGGGAAAAACTGTTTTTT. As protein: CASSRTGPNGEKLFF.

This clonotype was picked up a small number of times. The rearrangement links TRBV29-1 to TRBJ1-1, with D hard to call. Germline lookup yields CDR1 SQVTM and CDR2 ANQGSEA. The V end lost 4 bases, the J end lost 3 bases, and 9 bases lay between the germline ends. The CDR3 is 12 amino acids. The CDR3 is CSVGREYTEAFF. For the CDR3, the DNA is TGCAGCGTTGGAAGGGAGTACACTGAAGCTTTCTTT.

V is TRBV29-1 and J is TRBJ2-7; no firm D call. The germline gives CDR1 SQVTM, CDR2 ANQGSEA. The CDR3 contains 12 residues. The V end lost 0 bases, the J end lost 5 bases, and 8 bases lay between the germline ends. The CDR3 here is CSVEDRGNEQYF. The CDR3 DNA follows: TGCAGCGTTGAAGACAGAGGAAACGAGCAGTACTTC.

CDR3 protein: CASSYGTGGKTQYF. In DNA, the CDR3 is TGTGCCAGCAGCTACGGGACGGGGGGGAAGACCCAGTACTTC. The chain employs TRBV7-9 and TRBJ2-7; TRBD2 matches 8 bases. Near its end, the DNA agrees better with TRBJ2-5, so the J call may be wrong. Germline V gene sequence: CDR1 SEHNR, CDR2 FQNEAQ (reference sequence). CDR3 length equals 14 residues.

The chain recombines TRBV12-3 or TRBV12-4 with TRBJ2-2, with D uncertain. The CDR3 is made up of 14 amino acids. Between the trimmed V and J ends, which lost 5 bases and 3 bases, there was a span of 10 bases. The CDR3 DNA reads TGTGCCAGCAGTCTCGGTCCGGACACCGGGGAGCTGTTTTTT. Translation gives CASSLGPDTGELFF.

The V and J genes are TRBV20-1 and TRBJ1-1; the D is unclear. Germline V gene data show CDR1 as DFQATT and CDR2 as SNEGSKA (reference sequence). V lost 1 base, J lost 2 bases, and 8 bases lay in between. This CDR3 region has 13 residues. DNA for the CDR3: TGCAGTGCTAGAGCACCAGACAACACTGAAGCTTTCTTT. Translation: CSARAPDNTEAFF.

This clonotype was observed a handful of times. The rearrangement uses TRBV28 and TRBJ2-3; 11 nucleotides agree with TRBD2. This CDR3 region has 14 residues. Trimming at V came to 9 bases and at J to 1 base, leaving 3 bases not matched to a gene. Per the germline V gene, CDR1 is MDHEN and CDR2 is SYDVKM. CDR3 bases: TGTGCCAGTTTAGCGGGAGGGGGCACAGATACGCAGTATTTT. Its translation is CASLAGGGTDTQYF. Full variable domain (remainder filled in from reference TRBV28 and TRBJ2-3): DVKVTQSSRYLVKRTGEKVFLECVQDMDHENMFWYRQDPGLGLRLIYFSYDVKMKEKGDIPEGYSVSREKKERFSLILESASTNQTSMYLCASLAGGGTDTQYFGPGTRLTVL.

The gene calls are TRBV15 and TRBJ2-5; D ambiguous. The germline V gene has CDR1 LNHNV and CDR2 YYDKDF (reference sequence). Trimming took 3 bases from V and 2 from J, leaving 16 bases between them. The CDR3 sequence is 16 residues long. In DNA form, the CDR3 reads TGTGCCACCAGCAGGGGCCCCTTGGCGGCTCAAGAGACCCAGTACTTC. Residues: CATSRGPLAAQETQYF.

This clonotype was observed a few times. The chain combines TRBV20-1 with TRBJ2-3, with 8 bases lining up with TRBD2. This CDR3 has 15 amino acids. Germline V lookup: CDR1 DFQATT, CDR2 SNEGSKA (reference sequence). Germline trimming cut 0 bases from V and 6 bases from J; bases unmatched to any gene: 8. This chain's CDR3 is CSARDRREGRDTQYF. CDR3 nucleotides: TGCAGTGCTAGAGATAGACGGGAGGGCCGGGATACGCAGTATTTT.

This clonotype was counted at least ten times. The V gene is TRBV6-2 or TRBV6-3, the J gene TRBJ2-7, with D possibly TRBD2 on 5 matching bases. The CDR3 is 17 amino acids. CDR1 and CDR2 from the germline V gene are MNHEY and SVGEGT. Trimming took off 0 bases at V and 2 bases at J, with 17 bases between the two ends. The CDR3 here is CASSYSGFGGRTYEQYF. The CDR3 nucleotides read TGTGCCAGCAGTTACTCCGGGTTCGGTGGGAGAACCTACGAGCAGTACTTC.

The table lists this clonotype with a few counts. V and J are TRBV7-9 and TRBJ1-1; D remains unclear. The CDR3 is 15 amino acids. In germline, CDR1 is SEHNR, CDR2 FQNEAQ (reference sequence). V lost 3 bases to trimming and J lost 1 base, with 12 bases between them. CDR3 DNA sequence: TGTGCCAGCAGCTTCACGTGGACGGAGAACACTGAAGCTTTCTTT. Translating gives CASSFTWTENTEAFF.